A few counts support the clone carrying this T cell receptor (delta chain). TCRdb re-called clones from the RT-PCR reads using CATT. The data hold under 5,500 delta-chain clones, with 8.5% to 10% observed a single time. The CDR3 has 20 amino acids. J was trimmed by 1 base and V by 3 bases; bases with no gene match: 22. CDR1 is TVYSNPD, CDR2 GDNSRS, per germline (reference sequence). This specimen comes from a study of gamma-delta T cells after stem cell transplantation. The chain combines TRDV3 with TRDJ1; 11 bases align to TRDD3. The sample was gamma-delta T cells. This clonotype was obtained from a human donor. It is not recorded whose cells these are; they may come from a transplant donor. CDR3 loop: CALVFLRGTSWGIPTDKLIF. CDR3 coding DNA: TGTGCCTTGGTGTTCCTACGGGGGACTTCCTGGGGGATACCCACCGATAAACTCATCTTT.